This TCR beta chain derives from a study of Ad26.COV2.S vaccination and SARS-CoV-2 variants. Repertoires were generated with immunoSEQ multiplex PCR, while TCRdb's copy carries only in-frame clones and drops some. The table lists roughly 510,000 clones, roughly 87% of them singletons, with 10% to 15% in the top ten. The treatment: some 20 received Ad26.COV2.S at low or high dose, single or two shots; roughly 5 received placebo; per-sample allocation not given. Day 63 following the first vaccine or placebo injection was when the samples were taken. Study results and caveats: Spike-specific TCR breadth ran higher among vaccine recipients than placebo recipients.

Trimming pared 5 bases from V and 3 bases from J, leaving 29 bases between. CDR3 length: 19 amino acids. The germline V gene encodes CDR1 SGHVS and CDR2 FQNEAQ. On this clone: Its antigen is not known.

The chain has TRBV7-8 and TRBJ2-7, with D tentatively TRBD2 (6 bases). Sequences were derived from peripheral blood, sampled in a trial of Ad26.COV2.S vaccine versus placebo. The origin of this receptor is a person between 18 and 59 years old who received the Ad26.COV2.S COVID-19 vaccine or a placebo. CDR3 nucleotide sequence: TGTGCCAGCAGCATGATTGCGGGGCGGCCGGCGAATGGGGTCTACGAGCAGTACTTC. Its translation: CASSMIAGRPANGVYEQYF.